The 12 T cell receptor beta chains listed next were all sequenced from one sample in a study of blood T cell repertoires in COVID-19. Profiled with immunoSEQ multiplex PCR; TCRdb holds only in-frame clones, not every one. The sample contains about 250,000 clones, about 82% of which appear only once. The sample consisted of peripheral blood. Receptors originate from a woman aged 55-69 years with active or convalescent COVID-19.

The rearrangement uses TRBV5-1 and TRBJ2-1; 10 nucleotides agree with TRBD1. V shed 6 bases and J 8 bases; nucleotides not matched to a gene: 8. The CDR3 consists of 14 residues. CDR1 and CDR2 (germline): SGHRS, YFSETQ. DNA of the CDR3: TGCGCCAGCAAAATCCGGGACAGGGGTTATGAGCAGTTCTTC. Amino acids: CASKIRDRGYEQFF. Looking up the rest from reference TRBV5-1 and TRBJ2-1 gives the full variable domain: KAGVTQTPRYLIKTRGQQVTLSCSPISGHRSVSWYQQTPGQGLQFLFEYFSETQRNKGNFPGRFSGRQFSNSRSEMNVSTLELGDSALYLCASKIRDRGYEQFFGPGTRLTVL.

The rearrangement links TRBV4-2 to TRBJ2-1; 8 positions agree with TRBD2. V lost 0 bases and J lost 9; bases outside the gene matches: 13. The CDR3 has 17 residues. From germline, CDR1 is LGHNA and CDR2 YNFKEQ. CDR3: CASSQDTRAGAVGEQFF. CDR3 DNA sequence: TGTGCCAGCAGCCAAGATACTCGAGCGGGAGCCGTAGGTGAGCAGTTCTTC.

V is TRBV5-5 and J is TRBJ2-5; D is undetermined. CDR1 is SGHKS, CDR2 YYEKEE, per germline (reference sequence). The CDR3 loop spans 14 amino acids. The V gene lost 4 bases and the J gene lost 2 bases, with 12 bases spanning the gap. The CDR3 region has the DNA TGTGCCAGCAGCGTACGCTTGCGGCAAGAGACCCAGTACTTC. This gives the protein CASSVRLRQETQYF.

The rearrangement uses TRBV5-6 and TRBJ2-5; TRBD2 aligns across 10 bases. Germline loops: CDR1 SGHDT, CDR2 YYEEEE. The CDR3 extends over 17 amino acids. J gave up 5 bases and V 0 bases, and 10 bases lay outside the gene matches. The CDR3 sequence is CASSLAAERGGSETQYF. In nucleotides, the CDR3 is TGTGCCAGCAGCTTGGCCGCGGAGCGGGGGGGCTCGGAGACCCAGTACTTC.

This sequence joins TRBV24-1 and TRBJ1-5; 8 bases are a match to TRBD1. Germline CDR1 KGHDR, CDR2 SFDVKD. Trimming removed 5 bases from V and 7 bases from J; junction bases left unmatched: 9. The CDR3 is 15 residues long. The CDR3 protein is CATSAAQGVEQPQHF. The DNA of the CDR3 is TGTGCCACCAGTGCCGCACAGGGGGTAGAACAGCCCCAGCATTTT.

J is TRBJ1-1 and V is TRBV3-1 (or the pseudogene TRBV3-2); 7 nucleotides line up with TRBD1. Per germline, CDR1 LGHDT and CDR2 YNNKEL (reference sequence). This CDR3 region has 14 residues. Trimming removed 2 bases from V and 10 bases from J; junction bases left unmatched: 10. CDR3 amino acids: CASSQQRGPKVAFF. The CDR3 nucleotides are TGTGCCAGCAGCCAACAGAGGGGGCCTAAGGTAGCTTTCTTT.

The chain recombines TRBV27 with TRBJ1-2, with a possible D match to TRBD1 (6 bases). Germline lookup yields CDR1 MNHEY and CDR2 SMNVEV (reference sequence). The V and J ends lost 8 bases and 4 bases respectively, with 20 bases between them. This CDR3 region has 15 residues. CDR3 DNA: TGTGCCAGCGGGCTTTCCTACAGGGAGGGCTATGGCTACACCTTC. It codes for CASGLSYREGYGYTF.

CDR3 amino acids: CASSLLAGGSEQYF. CDR3 in DNA: TGTGCCAGCAGCCTGCTAGCGGGAGGGAGCGAGCAGTACTTC. The V call is TRBV14, the J call TRBJ2-7; 12 bases are shared with TRBD2. The junction had 4 bases not matched to a gene; V was cut back by 4 bases and J by 6 bases. Germline V gene lookup returns CDR1 SGHDN and CDR2 FVKESK. There are 14 residues in the CDR3.

This chain uses TRBV5-8 with TRBJ2-3; TRBD2 matches at 8 bases. V lost 0 bases to trimming and J lost 4 bases; unmatched junction nucleotides: 10. Germline values: CDR1 SGHTS, CDR2 YDEGEE. The CDR3 consists of 17 residues. CDR3 sequence: CASSLGSSGSVSDTQYF. CDR3 nucleotides: TGTGCCAGCAGCTTGGGATCGAGCGGGAGTGTCTCAGATACGCAGTATTTT.

The gene calls are TRBV24-1 and TRBJ1-1; no clear D gene. The CDR3 covers 12 residues. Per germline, CDR1 KGHDR and CDR2 SFDVKD. The V and J ends lost 5 bases and 11 bases respectively, with 14 bases between them. The CDR3 nucleotides are TGTGCCACCAGTGTGAGGATAGGCGGGGCTTTCTTT. It encodes CATSVRIGGAFF.

The DNA of the CDR3 is TGTGCCAGCAGCCGAGGGGCGGGGCAAGAGACCCAGTACTTC. Protein: CASSRGAGQETQYF. This chain links TRBV5-5 with TRBJ2-5, with D possibly TRBD2 on 6 matching bases. The CDR3 has 14 residues. V was shortened by 4 bases and J by 2 bases, with 12 bases between the two germline ends. Germline values: CDR1 SGHKS, CDR2 YYEKEE (reference sequence).

In DNA form, the CDR3 reads TGTGCCACCAGCAGAGATACCGGGACTAGGGAGCAGTACTTC. It yields the protein CATSRDTGTREQYF. This chain links TRBV15 with TRBJ2-7; 8 nucleotides align to TRBD2. V shed 0 bases and J 7 bases; nucleotides not matched to a gene: 5. Germline V gives CDR1 LNHNV, CDR2 YYDKDF (reference sequence). This CDR3 spans 14 amino acids.